What follows describes a single T cell receptor beta chain. During active infection, Seattle patients enrolled and were then monitored through disease. TCRdb's copy holds only in-frame clones and misses some; the assay was immunoSEQ multiplex PCR. This sample has 130,000 or so clones, with 84% found just once. CDR1 and CDR2 from the germline V gene are SGHAT and FQNNGV. Trimming removed 5 bases from V and 8 bases from J, with 19 bases in between. This CDR3 region has 15 residues. This entry belongs to a study of blood T cell repertoires in COVID-19. Study at large: The study drew acute and convalescent COVID-19 samples from the United States, Italy and Spain. Sources were T cells, B-cell-depleted T cells, or PBMCs; the material itself was cDNA or gDNA.

The V and J genes are TRBV11-2 and TRBJ1-3; weak D call: TRBD1 (6 bases). This sequence was found in a man aged 25 to 45 with COVID-19, enrolled during active disease. The sequenced material came from peripheral blood. The CDR3 nucleotides read TGTGCCAGCAGCCCTCAAGGGACAATGTCGGACACCATATATTTT. Amino acids: CASSPQGTMSDTIYF.